The TCR beta chain described here comes from a study of blood T cell repertoires in COVID-19. The wider study: Acute and convalescent COVID-19 specimens originated in the United States, Italy and Spain. T cells, B-cell-depleted T cells, or PBMCs provided the cDNA or gDNA that served as material.

The J segment lost 9 bases and the V segment lost 4 bases, leaving 5 bases of the junction unmatched. The CDR3 loop spans 12 amino acids. Per the original methods: Scientists estimated how many nucleated cells there were by amplifying reference gene primers. Data came from immunoSEQ multiplex PCR; TCRdb stores just in-frame clones and leaves some out. V, J and clone size reflect that table, while D and trimming were determined from the DNA. Of around 67,000 clones detected, around 87% appear once; the ten largest clones hold around 7.9%. This sequence joins TRBV12-3 or TRBV12-4 and TRBJ2-7; TRBD1 agrees at 8 bases. This receptor was identified in a man aged 45-60 years with active COVID-19. Sequenced: peripheral blood. In DNA, the CDR3 is TGTGCCAGCAGTTCGACAGGGGCAGGGCAGTACTTC. Translation gives CASSSTGAGQYF.